The T cell receptor (beta chain) described here comes from a study of T cells after yellow fever vaccination (dated by TCRdb to between 2018 and 2021). In the study overall: The SMART-Seq v4 Ultra Low Input RNA kit was used to prepare libraries from fractions with low cell numbers. Bulk PBMC replicates and cell subsets were isolated from blood drawn at multiple timepoints before and after both primary and secondary immunization. To follow T-cell clones before and after both primary and booster YFV17D yellow fever vaccination, bulk TCR alpha and beta repertoires underwent longitudinal sequencing. Two healthy male donors, one aged 18 to 30 and one aged 30 to 40 years, were included in the cohort.

Sequencing took place on an Illumina NovaSeq 6000. TCR cDNA was synthesized by 5'RACE template switching, through which a universal primer site and unique molecular identifiers were introduced. Priming of cDNA synthesis was performed from both the TCR alpha and TCR beta constant segments. Library amplification used two PCR steps, and the second PCR step added sample barcodes and sequencing adapters. Sequencing of libraries was performed on Illumina HiSeq 2500 (2x100 bp) or NovaSeq (2x150 bp). The paper's data handling went like this. MIGEC was used to demultiplex reads and collapse the reads into UMI consensus sequences, and MiXCR was used for V(D)J alignment. Vaccine-responding clonotypes were defined with edgeR using replicate PBMC samples, requiring FDR below 0.01 and a log2 fold change above 5 up to day 15. Each bulk clonotype received a CD4 or CD8 identity based on whether the sequenced CD4 or CD8 repertoire contained that clonotype at higher abundance. Clones were called with MiXCR by TCRdb after fastp trimmed the public reads at Q25, and only in-frame beta chains were retained. Entries that share a CDR3 protein sequence are merged under the most common genes and DNA. The V and J calls here are based on TCRdb, not the publication. The sample table lists 300,000 to 400,000 distinct CDR3 sequences, about 12% of them with a count of one. 3% to 4% of the sample is taken by the ten largest.

The treatment or condition label corresponds to: live attenuated yellow fever vaccine strain. A standard Ficoll-Paque protocol was used to isolate PBMCs from peripheral blood. CD4 and CD8 T-cell fractions were isolated with Dynabeads CD4 and CD8 positive selection kits. TriZol was used to extract RNA from bulk PBMCs, from CD4 and CD8 fractions, and from dextramer-positive and dextramer-negative fractions. CDR1 is given as SGDLS and CDR2 as YYNGEE, both from the germline V gene. The CDR3 goes from the cysteine to the phenylalanine over 16 residues. Of all the DNA, just the CDR3 is kept, 48 bases in frame from base 1. V is cut back by 0 bases and J by 3 bases, with 4 bases in the junction unmatched. About this clonotype itself: The specificity of this receptor is unknown. No base-level quality is on record; no much larger clone is a single base apart.

Broad study findings and their caveats: The secondary T-cell response was found to be weaker but faster than the primary response, with a peak reached on day 5 rather than on day 15. The study included only two donors, which limits how far the findings can be generalized. Most clones expanded after primary vaccination (roughly 96% of CD4 and 88% of CD8) were re-detected after the booster, suggesting that broad memory maintenance occurred. Computational filtering was needed because FACS-sorted repertoires could contain abundant contaminating clonotypes from the bulk population. A small fraction of clonotypes appeared in both the CD4 and CD8 compartments, likely as a result of convergent recombination.

This specimen was CD4+ T cells sorted from PBMCs, taken 15 days after the yellow fever booster vaccination. The chain uses TRBV9 and TRBJ2-1; a stretch of 9 junction bases matches TRBD1. This TCR came from a man aged 18 to 29 who received the YFV17D yellow fever vaccine. The CDR3 has the sequence CASSVDRGLFYNEQFF. The DNA reads TGTGCCAGCAGCGTAGACAGGGGGCTCTTCTACAATGAGCAGTTCTTC. When the CDR3 is completed using the reference TRBV9 and TRBJ2-1 genes on either side, the full variable domain is DSGVTQTPKHLITATGQRVTLRCSPRSGDLSVYWYQQSLDQGLQFLIQYYNGEERAKGNILERFSAQQFPDLHSELNLSSLELGDSALYFCASSVDRGLFYNEQFFGPGTRLTVL.